The 13 T cell receptor beta chains below come from one sample, sequenced in a study of blood T cells in healthy people across ages. A second PCR of about 6 to 11 cycles used a sample-barcoded 5' primer and a J-beta primer mix. MiXCR, applied by TCRdb to the 5' RACE reads, yields one record per CDR3 protein. Of about 1,600,000 distinct CDR3 sequences in the sample, roughly 40% were seen once. The sequencing input was blood. The receptor source for this set is a woman aged 18-29 years in good health.

The J gene is TRBJ2-1, the V gene TRBV6-5; tentatively, D is TRBD1 or TRBD2 (5 bases each). V was shortened by 4 bases and J by 1 base, with 23 bases between the two germline ends. CDR3 length: 19 amino acids. Germline-derived CDR1 and CDR2 are MNHEY and SVGAGI. The CDR3 region has the DNA TGTGCCAGCAGTTTCTCGGCGAGGGGTCCGCGTGCGTCCTACAATGAGCAGTTCTTC. This translates into CASSFSARGPRASYNEQFF.

This clonotype was observed a handful of times. The chain uses TRBV20-1 and TRBJ1-1; no reliable D call. The CDR3 spans 11 residues. Trimming took 1 base from V and 5 from J, leaving 5 bases between them. Germline V gives CDR1 DFQATT, CDR2 SNEGSKA (reference sequence). Here the CDR3 reads CSARADTEAFF. The CDR3 DNA sequence: TGCAGTGCTAGAGCGGATACTGAAGCTTTCTTT.

V gene TRBV15 combines with J gene TRBJ2-7, with D uncertain. Trimming pared 3 bases from V and 12 bases from J, leaving 15 bases between. Per germline, CDR1 LNHNV and CDR2 YYDKDF (reference sequence). This CDR3 spans 12 amino acids. CDR3 sequence (DNA): TGTGCCACCAGCAGGGAAGGTCAGAAGACGTACTTC. Encoded protein: CATSREGQKTYF.

The chain uses TRBV10-3 and TRBJ2-5; D may be TRBD1 or TRBD2 (5 bases each). Trimming removed 7 bases from V and 11 bases from J, with 20 bases in between. From germline, CDR1 is ENHRY and CDR2 SYGVKD. The CDR3 is 13 amino acids. CDR3 amino acids: CAITGTPFNEQYF. In DNA, the CDR3 is TGTGCCATCACGGGGACCCCTTTCAATGAGCAGTACTTC.

The rearrangement links TRBV4-2 to TRBJ1-3; D might be TRBD1 (5 bases). Germline CDR1 and CDR2: LGHNA and YNFKEQ. The CDR3 has 15 residues. The germline V and J ends were trimmed by 0 bases and 1 base, with 7 bases remaining between them. The CDR3 loop reads CASSQDRASGNTIYF. CDR3 DNA sequence: TGTGCCAGCAGCCAAGACAGGGCGTCTGGAAACACCATATATTTT.

This clonotype was picked up a small number of times. The chain joins TRBV14 to TRBJ1-1; no reliable D call. This CDR3 is built from 11 residues. V lost 1 base, J lost 11 bases, and 8 bases lay in between. Germline lookup yields CDR1 SGHDN and CDR2 FVKESK. The CDR3 nucleotides are TGTGCCAGCAGCCAAGGGGTCCTGGCTTTCTTT. Residues: CASSQGVLAFF.

The CDR3 DNA is TGCGCCAGCAGCGGGCCTACAGGGTATGCTGGGGCCAACGTCCTGACTTTC. Amino acid sequence: CASSGPTGYAGANVLTF. The V gene is TRBV5-1, the J gene TRBJ2-6, with D perhaps matching TRBD1 (6 bases). V lost 4 bases and J 2 bases, leaving 16 bases between the germline ends. CDR1 is SGHRS, CDR2 YFSETQ, per germline. This CDR3 spans 17 amino acids.

In its sample, this clonotype was seen a few times. The V gene is TRBV5-1, the J gene TRBJ2-3; D unclear. The germline V and J ends were trimmed by 1 base and 4 bases, with 13 bases remaining between them. There are 15 residues in the CDR3. From germline, CDR1 is SGHRS and CDR2 YFSETQ. The CDR3 loop reads CASSLFGQPADTQYF. The CDR3 coding sequence is TGCGCCAGCAGCTTGTTCGGGCAGCCCGCAGATACGCAGTATTTT.

This clonotype occurred a few times. The V and J genes are TRBV12-3 or TRBV12-4 and TRBJ2-7, with 7 bases aligning to TRBD2. The CDR3 consists of 21 residues. J was trimmed by 7 bases and V by 8 bases; bases with no gene match: 35. CDR3 in DNA: TGTGCCAGCCGGTCCGCTAGCGATAGGGTGGGGAGGGTTTGGTCCTACAATGAGCAGTACTTC. Residues: CASRSASDRVGRVWSYNEQYF.

The chain links TRBV5-6 to TRBJ2-1; D ambiguous. CDR1 is SGHDT, CDR2 YYEEEE, per germline. The V and J ends lost 4 bases and 10 bases respectively, with 12 bases between them. This CDR3 is built from 12 residues. The DNA of the CDR3 is TGTGCCAGCAGCGGTAGCCCTCGGGAGCAGTTCTTC. It translates to CASSGSPREQFF.

This clonotype was seen more than once but under ten times. This sequence joins TRBV12-3 or TRBV12-4 and TRBJ2-3; TRBD2 matches at 14 bases. The CDR3 loop spans 17 amino acids. Germline trimming cut 6 bases from V and 2 bases from J; bases unmatched to any gene: 7. CDR3 amino acids: CASSPGLAGGLTDTQYF. CDR3 DNA sequence: TGTGCCAGCAGCCCCGGACTAGCGGGGGGACTCACAGATACGCAGTATTTT.

V is TRBV10-3 and J is TRBJ2-4; tentative D call: TRBD2 (6 bases). The J call could be wrong; TRBJ2-5 is a better fit for the DNA end. The CDR3 length is 14 residues. The germline V gene encodes CDR1 ENHRY and CDR2 SYGVKD. The CDR3 protein is CAISESGGAETQYF. CDR3 in DNA: TGTGCCATCAGTGAGTCGGGGGGAGCGGAGACCCAGTACTTC.

This clonotype was observed a handful of times. The genes are TRBV7-6 and TRBJ1-5; 9 nucleotides align to TRBD1. This CDR3 has 16 amino acids. Germline V gives CDR1 SGHVS, CDR2 FNYEAQ. Trimming at V came to 1 base and at J to 6 bases, leaving 7 bases not matched to a gene. CDR3 DNA: TGTGCCAGCAGCTTAGGGGGACAGGGAACAGGTCAGCCCCAGCATTTT. It translates to CASSLGGQGTGQPQHF.